One sample yielded the 29 T cell receptor beta chains listed below, sequenced in a study of CD8 T cells in Susac syndrome. An input of roughly 0.5 to 1 ug of RNA was subjected to reverse transcription using random hexamers. TCRdb analysed the immunoSEQ multiplex PCR reads with MiXCR anew, one entry per CDR3 protein. The repertoire consists of some 150,000 distinct CDR3 sequences, with 95% occurring once and the leading ten covering roughly 0.14%. Sequenced: CD4+ T cells from PBMCs. The receptors derive from a human donor with Susac syndrome.

The rearrangement joins TRBV19 to TRBJ1-1; 7 nucleotides line up with TRBD1. The CDR3 is made up of 14 amino acids. V dropped 1 base and J dropped 7; count of bases not matched to a gene: 6. CDR1 and CDR2 (germline): LNHDA, SQIVND (reference sequence). The CDR3 DNA sequence: TGTGCCAGTAGTATAGCACAGGGGAGGGTTGAAGCTTTCTTT. Protein: CASSIAQGRVEAFF.

The chain links TRBV18 to TRBJ2-1; either TRBD1 or TRBD2 may supply D (5 bases each). Per germline, CDR1 KGHSH and CDR2 LQKENI. This CDR3 is built from 14 residues. Trimming pared 3 bases from V and 4 bases from J, leaving 10 bases between. The CDR3 loop is CASSPYGAYNEQFF. The CDR3 region has the DNA TGTGCCAGCTCACCCTACGGGGCGTACAATGAGCAGTTCTTC.

This sequence joins TRBV20-1 and TRBJ1-5; 8 positions match TRBD1. The germline V gene has CDR1 DFQATT and CDR2 SNEGSKA (reference sequence). V was pared by 4 bases and J by 5 bases, with 4 bases of the junction left unmatched. The CDR3 has 13 amino acids. The CDR3 is CSAIGQGDQPQHF. Written as DNA, the CDR3 is TGCAGTGCTATCGGACAGGGCGATCAGCCCCAGCATTTT.

DNA of the CDR3: TGTGCCAGCAGTCGTTGGCCCCAAGAGACCCAGTACTTC. Amino acid sequence: CASSRWPQETQYF. This sequence joins TRBV6-2 or TRBV6-3 and TRBJ2-5; no clear D. V gave up 5 bases and J gave up 1 base, with 8 bases separating them. The germline CDR1 and CDR2 sequences are MNHEY and SVGEGT. CDR3 length: 13 residues.

The gene calls are TRBV20-1 and TRBJ2-3; TRBD2 matches at 12 bases. CDR3 length: 15 residues. The germline V gene encodes CDR1 DFQATT and CDR2 SNEGSKA (reference sequence). V lost 1 base, J lost 10 bases, and 9 bases stayed unmatched. The chain's CDR3 is CSARVGLAGLKAQYF. The CDR3 DNA reads TGCAGTGCTAGAGTGGGACTAGCGGGCCTCAAGGCGCAGTATTTT.

The genes are TRBV28 and TRBJ2-5, with D hard to call. V shed 6 bases and J shed 5 bases, with 13 bases lying between them. The length of the CDR3 is 13 residues. CDR1 and CDR2 from the germline V gene are MDHEN and SYDVKM. CDR3 DNA: TGTGCCAGCAGCCCTAGGTTTGGGGAGACCCAGTACTTC. It yields the protein CASSPRFGETQYF.

The V gene is TRBV20-1, the J gene TRBJ2-1, with D unclear. The CDR3 has 14 residues. Trimming cost V 0 bases and J 0 bases, with 6 bases left between them. Germline V gene sequence: CDR1 DFQATT, CDR2 SNEGSKA (reference sequence). The CDR3: CSAREWGSYNEQFF. DNA for the CDR3: TGCAGTGCTAGAGAGTGGGGCTCCTACAATGAGCAGTTCTTC.

V is TRBV19 and J is TRBJ1-1; 8 bases line up with TRBD1. Germline V lookup: CDR1 LNHDA, CDR2 SQIVND (reference sequence). The V gene end was trimmed by 10 bases and the J gene end by 8 bases; junction bases not matched to a gene: 15. The CDR3 loop spans 14 amino acids. The CDR3 region has the DNA TGTGCCACCACGAGCTTGACAGGGGACGGAGAAGCTTTCTTT. This sequence encodes CATTSLTGDGEAFF.

The chain links TRBV2 to TRBJ2-7; D ambiguous. The germline V gene encodes CDR1 SNHLY and CDR2 FYNNEI. The CDR3 runs to 13 residues. V lost 6 bases, J lost 3 bases, and 12 bases lay in between. In DNA form, the CDR3 reads TGTGCCAGCAGGGATAGAACAAGCTACGAGCAGTACTTC. It encodes CASRDRTSYEQYF.

The chain joins TRBV2 to TRBJ1-2, with D possibly TRBD1 on 5 matching bases. The CDR3 runs 11 residues. Per the germline V gene, CDR1 is SNHLY and CDR2 is FYNNEI. The V end was cut by 6 bases, the J end by 6 bases, with 8 bases between. CDR3: CASRPRDGYTF. DNA for the CDR3: TGTGCCAGCAGACCCAGGGATGGCTACACCTTC.

This rearrangement joins TRBV3-1 to TRBJ2-5, with D perhaps assigned TRBD1 or TRBD2 (6 bases each). This CDR3 region has 17 residues. Germline values: CDR1 LGHDT, CDR2 YNNKEL (reference sequence). V lost 5 bases and J lost 2, with 21 bases in between. Here the CDR3 reads CASSSKWLRGGQETQYF. The CDR3 DNA is TGTGCCAGCAGCTCAAAGTGGCTGCGAGGGGGGCAAGAGACCCAGTACTTC.

This clonotype was seen once. V gene TRBV27 combines with J gene TRBJ1-1; TRBD1 might be the D (6 bases). The CDR3 has 13 amino acids. The V end lost 4 bases, the J end lost 5 bases, and 11 bases lay between the germline ends. CDR1 and CDR2 from the germline V gene are MNHEY and SMNVEV (reference sequence). For the CDR3, the DNA is TGTGCCAGCAGTTGGGGGGCGCTTACTGAAGCTTTCTTT. It specifies CASSWGALTEAFF.

The count of this clonotype is one. DNA of the CDR3: TGTGCCAGTAGTCTAGCGGGGGGAGTCTCTGGGGCCAACGTCCTGACTTTC. This sequence encodes CASSLAGGVSGANVLTF. The rearrangement uses TRBV19 and TRBJ2-6; 11 bases are a match to TRBD2. This CDR3 comprises 17 residues. CDR1 and CDR2 from the germline V gene are LNHDA and SQIVND (reference sequence). V was pared by 5 bases and J by 0 bases, with 3 bases of the junction left unmatched.

The rearrangement links TRBV7-2 to TRBJ1-2; D unresolved. The CDR3 runs to 14 residues. The germline V gene encodes CDR1 SGHTA and CDR2 FQGNSA. V was pared by 2 bases and J by 8 bases, with 15 bases between. CDR3 sequence reads: CASSLSGGPRGYTF. In nucleotides, the CDR3 is TGTGCCAGCAGCTTATCAGGAGGACCACGGGGCTACACCTTC.

V usage is TRBV29-1 and J usage is TRBJ1-1; D not certain. This CDR3 is built from 13 residues. Trimming shortened V by 7 bases and J by 0 bases, and 12 bases separated the two germline ends. Looked up from germline, CDR1 is SQVTM and CDR2 is ANQGSEA. CDR3 sequence reads: CSARPRLNTEAFF. Here the CDR3 DNA reads TGCAGCGCCCGTCCCAGACTGAACACTGAAGCTTTCTTT.

This clonotype was recorded only once. V gene TRBV7-9 combines with J gene TRBJ2-7; 7 nucleotides match TRBD1. Germline V gives CDR1 SEHNR, CDR2 FQNEAQ (reference sequence). The CDR3 contains 14 residues. Trimming removed 1 base from V and 5 bases from J; junction bases left unmatched: 5. This CDR3 is CASSLETGVHEQYF. As DNA, the CDR3 is TGTGCCAGCAGCTTAGAAACAGGGGTCCACGAGCAGTACTTC.

This chain links TRBV5-4 with TRBJ2-7, with 8 bases fitting TRBD2. There are 14 residues in the CDR3. The V gene end was trimmed by 4 bases and the J gene end by 4 bases; junction bases not matched to a gene: 7. CDR1 and CDR2 from the germline V gene are SGHNT and YYREEE (reference sequence). The CDR3, as DNA: TGTGCCAGCAGCCTGGACCGGGAGGGGTACGAGCAGTACTTC. Its protein product is CASSLDREGYEQYF.

The V call is TRBV2, the J call TRBJ2-1; 8 bases fit TRBD2. CDR1 is SNHLY and CDR2 is FYNNEI in the germline V gene. The CDR3 extends over 16 amino acids. J lost 3 bases, V lost 7 bases, and 11 bases had no gene match. CDR3: CASTVGGAGDYNEQFF. In DNA form, the CDR3 reads TGTGCCAGCACGGTAGGTGGAGCGGGAGACTACAATGAGCAGTTCTTC.

This clonotype has a single count. The genes are TRBV7-3 and TRBJ2-1; D uncertain. CDR1 is SGHTA and CDR2 is FQGTGA in the germline V gene. With 1 base removed from V and 5 bases from J, the gap between germline ends came to 6 bases. The CDR3 loop spans 13 amino acids. The CDR3: CASSLIHNNEQFF. The CDR3 DNA follows: TGTGCCAGCAGCTTAATCCACAACAATGAGCAGTTCTTC.

The chain is built from TRBV30 and TRBJ2-2; perhaps TRBD1 as D (5 bases). Germline-derived CDR1 and CDR2 are GTSNPN and SVGIG (reference sequence). V was pared by 0 bases and J by 1 base, with 6 bases between. CDR3 length equals 14 residues. CDR3: CAWSVTGNTGELFF. In DNA form, the CDR3 reads TGTGCCTGGAGTGTTACAGGGAACACCGGGGAGCTGTTTTTT. The entire variable domain, with the rest obtained from reference TRBV30 and TRBJ2-2, is as follows: SQTIHQWPATLVQPVGSPLSLECTVEGTSNPNLYWYRQAAGRGLQLLFYSVGIGQISSEVPQNLSASRPQDRQFILSSKKLLLSDSGFYLCAWSVTGNTGELFFGEGSRLTVL.

The chain is built from TRBV30 and TRBJ2-7, with a tentative D call TRBD2 (6 bases). Trimming removed 2 bases at V and 4 bases at J, with 12 bases between. The germline V gene has CDR1 GTSNPN and CDR2 SVGIG (reference sequence). This CDR3 has 13 amino acids. CDR3 DNA: TGTGCCTGGAGTAAGGGAGGAGATTACGAGCAGTACTTC. Its protein product is CAWSKGGDYEQYF.

This sequence joins TRBV28 and TRBJ1-1, with D perhaps TRBD1 (6 bases). Germline-derived CDR1 and CDR2 are MDHEN and SYDVKM. The CDR3 loop spans 13 amino acids. V was pared by 8 bases and J by 4 bases, with 14 bases between. The CDR3 coding sequence is TGTGCCAGCCGCGGACAGTTCCTCACTGAAGCTTTCTTT. Amino acids: CASRGQFLTEAFF.

V usage is TRBV10-3 and J usage is TRBJ2-1, with 7 nucleotides matching TRBD1. The CDR3 loop spans 14 amino acids. CDR1 is ENHRY, CDR2 SYGVKD, per germline. The junction had 7 bases not matched to a gene; V was cut back by 2 bases and J by 9 bases. The chain's CDR3 is CAISERIDRVEQFF. As DNA, the CDR3 is TGTGCCATCAGTGAGCGAATAGACAGGGTTGAGCAGTTCTTC.

The table lists this clonotype with a few counts. The rearrangement links TRBV27 to TRBJ1-6, with D perhaps matching TRBD1 (5 bases). The CDR3 sequence is 14 residues long. In germline, CDR1 is MNHEY, CDR2 SMNVEV (reference sequence). V was shortened by 3 bases and J by 7 bases, with 10 bases between the two germline ends. The CDR3 nucleotides are TGTGCCAGCAGTTTGAGGCAGGGAAATTCACCCCTCCACTTT. It is translated as CASSLRQGNSPLHF.

The V gene is TRBV4-2, the J gene TRBJ1-1, with D possibly matching TRBD1 (5 bases). Trimming left V 4 bases short and J 4 bases short, with 16 bases between. This CDR3 contains 15 residues. Germline V gives CDR1 LGHNA, CDR2 YNFKEQ. CDR3 sequence (DNA): TGTGCCAGCAGCCCCGGTGGGGGGGATCGCACTGAAGCTTTCTTT. Protein product: CASSPGGGDRTEAFF.

CDR3 sequence reads: CASSPLGTESGANVLTF. CDR3 bases: TGTGCCAGCAGCCCCCTCGGGACAGAGTCTGGGGCCAACGTCCTGACTTTC. V and J are TRBV11-2 and TRBJ2-6, with 7 bases fitting TRBD1. Trimming removed 5 bases from V and 1 base from J; junction bases left unmatched: 8. Germline CDR1 and CDR2: SGHAT and FQNNGV. This CDR3 has 17 residues.

The V call is TRBV6-2 or TRBV6-3, the J call TRBJ1-5, with a possible D match to TRBD1 (5 bases). V was pared by 4 bases and J by 1 base, with 11 bases between. The CDR3 contains 15 residues. Germline assignment: CDR1 MNHEY and CDR2 SVGEGT. In nucleotides, the CDR3 is TGTGCCAGCAGTTTGGGGCAGGCCAGCAATCAGCCCCAGCATTTT. It yields the protein CASSLGQASNQPQHF.

This clonotype was picked up one time. This chain connects TRBV20-1 to TRBJ2-4, with 10 positions matching TRBD2. This CDR3 contains 14 residues. In germline, CDR1 is DFQATT, CDR2 SNEGSKA (reference sequence). Trimming took 1 base from V and 6 from J; bases not matched to a gene: 3. The CDR3, as DNA: TGCAGTGCTAGAGCTAGCGGGGGTTCAAACATTCAGTACTTC. Translation gives CSARASGGSNIQYF.

V is TRBV28 and J is TRBJ2-1, with D tentatively TRBD1 (6 bases). The CDR3 loop spans 16 amino acids. V dropped 5 bases and J dropped 7 bases, with 21 bases sitting between them. Germline CDR1 reads MDHEN; CDR2 reads SYDVKM. The CDR3 nucleotides read TGTGCCAGCAGTGCGCTGGGGGCCATCGTGCGGAATGAGCAGTTCTTC. Translated, it gives CASSALGAIVRNEQFF.